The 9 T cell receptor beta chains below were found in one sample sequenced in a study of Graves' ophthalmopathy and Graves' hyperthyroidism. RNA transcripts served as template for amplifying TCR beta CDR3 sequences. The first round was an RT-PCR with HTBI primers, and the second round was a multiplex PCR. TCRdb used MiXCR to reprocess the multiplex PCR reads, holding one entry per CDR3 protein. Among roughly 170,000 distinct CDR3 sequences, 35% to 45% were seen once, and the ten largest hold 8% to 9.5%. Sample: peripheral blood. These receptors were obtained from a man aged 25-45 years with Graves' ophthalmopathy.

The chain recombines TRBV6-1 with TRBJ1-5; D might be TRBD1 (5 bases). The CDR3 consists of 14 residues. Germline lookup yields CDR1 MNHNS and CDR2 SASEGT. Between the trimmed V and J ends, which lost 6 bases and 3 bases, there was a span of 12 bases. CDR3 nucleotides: TGTGCCAGCAGATCCGGGGGATACAATCAGCCCCAGCATTTT. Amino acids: CASRSGGYNQPQHF.

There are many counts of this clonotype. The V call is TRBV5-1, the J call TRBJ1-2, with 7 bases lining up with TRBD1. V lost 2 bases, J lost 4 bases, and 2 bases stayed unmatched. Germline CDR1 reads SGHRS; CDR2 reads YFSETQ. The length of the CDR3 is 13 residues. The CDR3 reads CASSLQGPYGYTF. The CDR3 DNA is TGCGCCAGCAGCTTACAGGGGCCCTATGGCTACACCTTC.

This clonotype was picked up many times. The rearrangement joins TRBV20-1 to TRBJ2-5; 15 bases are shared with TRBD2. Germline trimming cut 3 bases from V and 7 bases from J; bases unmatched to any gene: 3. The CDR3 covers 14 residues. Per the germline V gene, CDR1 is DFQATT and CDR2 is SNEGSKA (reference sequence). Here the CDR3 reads CSASAGLAGGTQYF. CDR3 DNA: TGCAGTGCTAGTGCGGGACTAGCGGGGGGGACCCAGTACTTC.

CDR3 in amino acids: CASSWASNTEAFF. The CDR3 DNA sequence: TGTGCCAGCAGCTGGGCCTCGAACACTGAAGCTTTCTTT. The chain recombines TRBV6-1 with TRBJ1-1; D is uncertain. Germline assignment: CDR1 MNHNS and CDR2 SASEGT. The CDR3 length is 13 residues. Between the trimmed V and J ends, which lost 6 bases and 1 base, there was a span of 9 bases.

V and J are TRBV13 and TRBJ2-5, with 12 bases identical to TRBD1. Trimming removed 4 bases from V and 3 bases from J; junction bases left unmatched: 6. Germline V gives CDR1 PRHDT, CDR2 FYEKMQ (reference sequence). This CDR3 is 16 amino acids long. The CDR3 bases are TGTGCCAGCAGCTCAGCCGGGACAGGGGGCGAAGAGACCCAGTACTTC. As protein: CASSSAGTGGEETQYF.

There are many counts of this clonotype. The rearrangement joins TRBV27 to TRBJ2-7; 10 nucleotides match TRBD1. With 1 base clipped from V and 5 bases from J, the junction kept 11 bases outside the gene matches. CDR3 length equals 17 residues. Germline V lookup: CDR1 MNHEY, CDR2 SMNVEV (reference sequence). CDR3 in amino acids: CASSLFFGGTGVHEQYF. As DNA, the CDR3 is TGTGCCAGCAGTTTATTTTTCGGGGGGACAGGGGTCCACGAGCAGTACTTC.

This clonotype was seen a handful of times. CDR3 bases: TGTGCCAGCAGTTTTCGGGGGCACGATTCACCCCTCCACTTT. Protein: CASSFRGHDSPLHF. The V and J genes are TRBV6-2 or TRBV6-3 and TRBJ1-6; possibly TRBD1 for D (6 bases). V was shortened by 4 bases and J by 8 bases, with 12 bases between the two germline ends. This CDR3 comprises 14 residues. The germline CDR1 and CDR2 sequences are MNHEY and SVGEGT.

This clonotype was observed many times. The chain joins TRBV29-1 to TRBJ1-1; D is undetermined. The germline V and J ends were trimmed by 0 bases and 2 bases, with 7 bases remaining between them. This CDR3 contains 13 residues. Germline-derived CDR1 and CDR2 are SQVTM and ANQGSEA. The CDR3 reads CSVEEGFNTEAFF. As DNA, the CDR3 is TGCAGCGTTGAAGAGGGTTTCAACACTGAAGCTTTCTTT.

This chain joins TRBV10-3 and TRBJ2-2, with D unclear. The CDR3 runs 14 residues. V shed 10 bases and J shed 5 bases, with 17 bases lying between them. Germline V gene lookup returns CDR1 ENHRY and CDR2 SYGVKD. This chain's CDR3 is CATETFGKTGELFF. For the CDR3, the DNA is TGTGCCACCGAAACGTTTGGGAAGACCGGGGAGCTGTTTTTT.